This T cell receptor beta chain is from a study of T cell responses to AZD1222 COVID-19 vaccine. Germline V gives CDR1 DFQATT, CDR2 SNEGSKA (reference sequence). The CDR3 loop spans 10 amino acids. V was cut by 5 bases and J by 4 bases, with 5 bases left in between. Sequencing used immunoSEQ multiplex PCR; TCRdb keeps in-frame clones, though not all of them. The sample has some 150,000 clones, roughly nine tenths seen once; the top ten hold less than 3%. The origin of this receptor is an adult in good health. The sample in question was peripheral blood, obtained on day 0 of AZD1222 vaccination. J is TRBJ1-1 and V is TRBV20-1; the D is unclear. The chain's CDR3 is CSAYFTEAFF. The CDR3 DNA reads as TGCAGTGCTTACTTCACTGAAGCTTTCTTT.